This is a list of T cell receptor beta chains from one sample in a study of CD8+ T cells in alopecia areata. Assay: immunoSEQ multiplex PCR; the TCRdb copy retains only in-frame clones and omits some. The sample contains about 250,000 clones, 60% of which appear only once. Material: CD4+ T cells sorted from blood, obtained around week 54, from a patient treated with tofacitinib. The origin of the receptors is a human donor with alopecia areata. Each CDR3 is given with its conserved first and last residue. The order of the fields is V gene, D gene, clone size, J gene, CDR3 DNA, CDR3 protein. The D gene is left open where the match is weak. The listing skips clone size in some rows; elsewhere it reads once, few, many or a size class.

TRBV5-1,TRBD2,few,TRBJ2-1,TGCGCCAGCAGCTCCGGACTAGCGGAGCAGTTCTTC,CASSSGLAEQFF
TRBV29-1,TRBD2,.,TRBJ2-1,TGCAGCGGAGCGGGACTAGCGCAATACAATGAGCAGTTCTTC,CSGAGLAQYNEQFF
TRBV7-9,.,.,TRBJ1-6,TGTGCCAGCAGCTTGGGGCAGGGGTTCGCACCCCTCCACTTT,CASSLGQGFAPLHF
TRBV30,.,.,TRBJ2-3,TGTGCCTGGAGAGGAGGGGCTGGCCTAAGCGCCGGTGTCCCAGATACGCAGTATTTT,CAWRGGAGLSAGVPDTQYF
TRBV11-2,TRBD1,few,TRBJ2-2,TGTGCCAGCCCTCGACACCGGGACAGAAACACCGGGGAGCTGTTTTTT,CASPRHRDRNTGELFF
TRBV6-5,.,.,TRBJ1-2,TGTGCCAGCAGTCCCGGCTGGGGCTACACCTTC,CASSPGWGYTF
TRBV15,.,.,TRBJ2-7,TGTGCCACCAGCCGCTCCAGGGTCTCCTACGAGCAGTACTTC,CATSRSRVSYEQYF
TRBV15,.,.,TRBJ1-4,TGTGCCACCAGCAGAATCCAGCCCCGGGGGGATGAAAAACTGTTTTTT,CATSRIQPRGDEKLFF
TRBV2,.,.,TRBJ1-6,TGTGCCAGCAGTGCTCAGAGCCTCCTGGGTTCACCCCTCCACTTT,CASSAQSLLGSPLHF
TRBV4-2,TRBD2,.,TRBJ2-3,TGTGCCAGCAGCCAAGTTCTAGCGGGGGGAAGCACAGATACGCAGTATTTT,CASSQVLAGGSTDTQYF
TRBV5-6,.,.,TRBJ2-7,TGTGCCAGCAGCTTGACCGCGCTCATTTGGAACGAGCAGTACTTC,CASSLTALIWNEQYF
TRBV5-8,TRBD1,few,TRBJ2-5,TGTGCCAGCAGCTTGGGGGACAGCCTAGAGACCCAGTACTTC,CASSLGDSLETQYF
TRBV4-2,TRBD1,.,TRBJ1-5,TGTGCCAGCAGCCAAGATATGACAGGGAATCAGCCCCAGCATTTT,CASSQDMTGNQPQHF
TRBV7-9,.,.,TRBJ1-6,TGTGCCAGCAGCTTAGCTGATTCACCCCTCCACTTT,CASSLADSPLHF
TRBV5-1,.,.,TRBJ2-7,TGCGCCAGCAGCTTGGACTTTTCAGGAGAGCAGTACTTC,CASSLDFSGEQYF
TRBV29-1,.,.,TRBJ1-4,TGCAGCGTGAGCTTTAGTGAAAAACTGTTTTTT,CSVSFSEKLFF
TRBV5-1,.,many,TRBJ2-2,TGCGCCAGCAGCAGGGACGGGGGCACCGGGGAGCTGTTTTTT,CASSRDGGTGELFF
TRBV7-2,.,.,TRBJ2-5,TGTGCCAGCAGCCGGGAGACCCAGTACTTC,CASSRETQYF
TRBV30,.,.,TRBJ1-2,TGTGCCTGGAGTGCCCCCGGGGGGAGCGTCTATGGCTACACCTTC,CAWSAPGGSVYGYTF
TRBV7-9,.,few,TRBJ2-2,TGTGCCAGCAGCTTAGATGCCGGGGAGCTGTTTTTT,CASSLDAGELFF
TRBV30,TRBD1,.,TRBJ2-2,TGTGCCTGGAGTGGGGGACAGATGAACACCGGGGAGCTGTTTTTT,CAWSGGQMNTGELFF
TRBV30,TRBD1,.,TRBJ1-1,TGTGCCCTTAGTATGACCGGGACAGCGGAAGCTTTCTTT,CALSMTGTAEAFF
TRBV7-9,TRBD1,.,TRBJ2-3,TGTGCCAGCAGCGTAGGACAGGGGGCCACAGATACGCAGTATTTT,CASSVGQGATDTQYF
TRBV29-1,.,few,TRBJ2-2,TGCAGCGTTGGGAATGTCGGGGAGCTGTTTTTT,CSVGNVGELFF
TRBV7-2,TRBD2,few,TRBJ2-3,TGTGCCAGCAGCCAACCGGGACTAGCGGGAGATACGCAGTATTTT,CASSQPGLAGDTQYF
TRBV7-9,.,.,TRBJ2-3,TGTGCCAGCAGCTCCTATGGACCCACAGATACGCAGTATTTT,CASSSYGPTDTQYF
TRBV5-6,.,few,TRBJ1-1,TGTGCCAGCAGCTTGGTGGCGGGGGGCTGGGGCACTGAAGCTTTCTTT,CASSLVAGGWGTEAFF
TRBV9,.,.,TRBJ2-1,TGTGCCAGCAGCGCCAGTTTAGCGCATGAGCAGTTCTTC,CASSASLAHEQFF
TRBV10-3,TRBD1,.,TRBJ1-6,TGTGCCATCAGCCCGGGACAGGGGTATAATTCACCCCTCCACTTT,CAISPGQGYNSPLHF
TRBV29-1,.,few,TRBJ2-4,TGCAGCGTTGTGGATTGGGAAGCCAAAAACATTCAGTACTTC,CSVVDWEAKNIQYF
TRBV19,.,.,TRBJ2-1,TGTGCCAGTAGTATAAGACAGCCCTACAATGAGCAGTTCTTC,CASSIRQPYNEQFF
TRBV2,.,few,TRBJ2-7,TGTGCCAGCAGTGACAGGGGATACGAGCAGTACTTC,CASSDRGYEQYF
TRBV7-3,.,.,TRBJ1-6,TGTGCCAGCAGCCTGGGAAGCTCCTATAATTCACCCCTCCACTTT,CASSLGSSYNSPLHF
TRBV29-1,TRBD2,.,TRBJ2-5,TGCATCGGACTAGCGGGAGCCTCCCAGTACTTC,CIGLAGASQYF
TRBV11-3,.,.,TRBJ2-2,TGTGCCAGCGCACGGGGGCCAAACACCGGGGAGCTGTTTTTT,CASARGPNTGELFF
TRBV30,TRBD2,.,TRBJ2-1,TGTGCCTGGGGCCCGGGACTAGCGGATTACAATGAGCAGTTCTTC,CAWGPGLADYNEQFF
TRBV6-5,.,.,TRBJ2-7,TGTGCCAGCGGGGACCCCTACGAGCAGTACTTC,CASGDPYEQYF
TRBV29-1,.,.,TRBJ1-3,TGCAGCGCGCGGGAAAGGGGTGGAAACACCATATATTTT,CSARERGGNTIYF
TRBV5-1,.,.,TRBJ2-5,TGCGCCAGCAGCTTGGTAGGAGGGCAAGAGACCCAGTACTTC,CASSLVGGQETQYF
TRBV5-1,.,.,TRBJ1-6,TGCGCCAGCTCCAGGAGCTCCTATAATTCACCCCTCCACTTT,CASSRSSYNSPLHF
TRBV7-9,TRBD1,.,TRBJ2-5,TGTGCCAGCAGCCCGCGCGGACAGGTCCAAGAGACCCAGTACTTC,CASSPRGQVQETQYF
TRBV18,.,.,TRBJ1-2,TGTGCCAGCTCTCCGACGTCTTTCGAGGGCTACACCTTC,CASSPTSFEGYTF
TRBV29-1,TRBD1,.,TRBJ1-2,TGCAGCGTCCCCCCGGGACAGGGATATGGCTACACCTTC,CSVPPGQGYGYTF
TRBV29-1,.,.,TRBJ2-3,TGCAGCGCCGGCCGGGGGGCGGATACGCAGTATTTT,CSAGRGADTQYF
TRBV7-2,.,.,TRBJ2-7,TGTGCCAGCAGCCCTAGAGGACCTACTAACTACGAGCAGTACTTC,CASSPRGPTNYEQYF
TRBV29-1,.,.,TRBJ2-7,TGCAGCGTTGGCTGGAGGGGTTCCTACGAGCAGTACTTC,CSVGWRGSYEQYF